This TCR beta chain derives from a study of T-cell reconstitution after alpha-beta-depleted transplantation in children. Study outcomes and limitations: At around two months after transplant, the alpha-beta T cells were reportedly derived from several hundred expanded clones that came from non-depleted graft cells. Newly produced T cells mostly accounted for T-cell counts and diversity one year post-transplant.

Trimming stripped 2 bases from V and 3 bases from J, with 21 bases between. In germline, CDR1 is SGDLS, CDR2 YYNGEE. The CDR3 loop spans 18 amino acids. This clonotype was detected a few times. Its antigen is undetermined. Preparation of the TCRbeta library used unique molecular identifiers. TCRdb analysed the PCR reads with MiXCR anew, one entry per CDR3 protein. The profile shows 700,000 to 850,000 distinct CDR3 sequences, under 20% of them singletons. The rearrangement links TRBV9 to TRBJ2-1, with a weak D call TRBD2 (5 bases). The sample here was PBMCs, mostly from graft donor cells, taken 360 days after TCRalphabeta/CD19-depleted stem cell transplant. This TCR was recovered from a male patient aged 5 to 17 who had a stem cell transplant for acute lymphoblastic leukemia, so the T cells may come from the graft donor. CDR3 sequence reads: CASSVRETWGEDYNEQFF. CDR3 coding DNA: TGTGCCAGCAGCGTGAGGGAGACCTGGGGAGAGGACTACAATGAGCAGTTCTTC.